The clone carrying this T cell receptor (beta chain) was seen more than once but under ten times. Its antigen is currently unknown. This sample is part of a study of cytomegalovirus exposure and HLA in healthy donors. Notes on the study in general: Later work found that TCR association rates differed between HLA loci; DRB1 had the most and HLA-C the fewest.

CDR1 SGHRS and CDR2 YFSETQ come from the germline V gene. Trimming pared 0 bases from V and 0 bases from J, leaving 7 bases between. This CDR3 region has 15 residues. PCR used 60 Vbeta primers and 13 Jbeta primers. Assay used: immunoSEQ multiplex PCR; TCRdb lists only in-frame clones, some missing. The sample lists about 210,000 clones, roughly 77% occurring once. Material for sequencing was PBMCs. The chain has TRBV5-1 and TRBJ1-3; D unclear. This TCR derives from a male donor in good health and CMV-seropositive. For the CDR3, the DNA is TGCGCCAGCAGCTTGGACGGGGTCTCTGGAAACACCATATATTTT. This codes for CASSLDGVSGNTIYF. The full variable domain, with the rest looked up from reference TRBV5-1 and TRBJ1-3, is KAGVTQTPRYLIKTRGQQVTLSCSPISGHRSVSWYQQTPGQGLQFLFEYFSETQRNKGNFPGRFSGRQFSNSRSEMNVSTLELGDSALYLCASSLDGVSGNTIYFGEGSWLTVV.